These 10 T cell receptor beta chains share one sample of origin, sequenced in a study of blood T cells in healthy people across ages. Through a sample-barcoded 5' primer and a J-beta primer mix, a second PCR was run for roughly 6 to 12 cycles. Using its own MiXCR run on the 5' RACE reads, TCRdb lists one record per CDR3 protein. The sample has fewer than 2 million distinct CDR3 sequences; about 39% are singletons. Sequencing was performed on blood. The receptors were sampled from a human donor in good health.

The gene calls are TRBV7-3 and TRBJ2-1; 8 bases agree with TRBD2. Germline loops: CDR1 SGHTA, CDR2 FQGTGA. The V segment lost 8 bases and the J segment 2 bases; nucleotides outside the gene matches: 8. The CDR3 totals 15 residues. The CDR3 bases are TGTGCCAGCTCTCGAGCGGGGGACCCCTACAATGAGCAGTTCTTC. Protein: CASSRAGDPYNEQFF.

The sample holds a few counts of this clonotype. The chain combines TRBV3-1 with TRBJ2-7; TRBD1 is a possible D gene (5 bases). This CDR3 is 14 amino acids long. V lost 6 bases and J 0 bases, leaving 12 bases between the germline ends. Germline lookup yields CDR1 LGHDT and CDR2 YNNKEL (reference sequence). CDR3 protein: CASRETVNSYEQYF. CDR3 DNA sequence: TGTGCCAGCAGAGAGACAGTGAACTCCTACGAGCAGTACTTC.

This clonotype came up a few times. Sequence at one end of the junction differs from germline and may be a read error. As DNA, the CDR3 is TGTGCCATCAGTTCTAAACTTTCAATTAGTGATGAAAAACGGTTTTTT. It yields the protein CAISSKLSISDEKRFF. This chain uses TRBV10-3 with TRBJ1-4; D remains ambiguous. Germline V gives CDR1 ENHRY, CDR2 SYGVKD. This CDR3 is built from 16 residues.

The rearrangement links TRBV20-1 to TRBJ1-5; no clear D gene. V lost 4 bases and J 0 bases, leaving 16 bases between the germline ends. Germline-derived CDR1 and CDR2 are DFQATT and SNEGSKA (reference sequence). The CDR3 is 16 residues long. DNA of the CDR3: TGCAGTGCTACGTTAGGACGGTTTTATAGCAATCAGCCCCAGCATTTT. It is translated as CSATLGRFYSNQPQHF.

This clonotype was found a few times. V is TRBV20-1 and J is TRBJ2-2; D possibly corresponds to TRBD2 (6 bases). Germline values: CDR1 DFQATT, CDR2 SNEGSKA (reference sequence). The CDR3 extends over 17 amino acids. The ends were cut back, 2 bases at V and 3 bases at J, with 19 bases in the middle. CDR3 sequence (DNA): TGCAGTGCTAGACCGAGGTCAGGCAGGAGGGACACCGGGGAGCTGTTTTTT. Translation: CSARPRSGRRDTGELFF.

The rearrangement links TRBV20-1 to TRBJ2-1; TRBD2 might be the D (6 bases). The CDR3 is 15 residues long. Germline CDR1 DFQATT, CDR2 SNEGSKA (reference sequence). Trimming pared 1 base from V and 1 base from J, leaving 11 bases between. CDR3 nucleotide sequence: TGCAGTGCTAGAGTGGGACTTCGATCCTACAATGAGCAGTTCTTC. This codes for CSARVGLRSYNEQFF.

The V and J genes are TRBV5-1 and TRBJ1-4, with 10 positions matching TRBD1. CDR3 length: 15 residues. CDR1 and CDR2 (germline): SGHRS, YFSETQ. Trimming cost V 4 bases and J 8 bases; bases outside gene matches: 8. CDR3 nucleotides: TGCGCCAGCAGCCTCAGGACAGGGGGTGGAGAAAAACTGTTTTTT. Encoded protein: CASSLRTGGGEKLFF.

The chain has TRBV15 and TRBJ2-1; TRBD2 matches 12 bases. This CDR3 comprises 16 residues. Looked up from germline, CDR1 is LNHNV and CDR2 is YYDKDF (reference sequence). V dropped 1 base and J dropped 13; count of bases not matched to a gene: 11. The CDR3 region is CATSRGGMTSGGQQFF. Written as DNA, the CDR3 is TGTGCCACCAGCAGAGGGGGAATGACTAGCGGGGGCCAACAGTTCTTC.

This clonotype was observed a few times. Written as DNA, the CDR3 is TGTGCCAGCATTTCGGACAGCTCCTATAATTCACCCCTCCACTTT. It specifies CASISDSSYNSPLHF. J is TRBJ1-6 and V is TRBV12-3 or TRBV12-4, with a possible D match to TRBD1 (6 bases). V lost 7 bases, J lost 0 bases, and 10 bases lay in between. This CDR3 is built from 15 residues.

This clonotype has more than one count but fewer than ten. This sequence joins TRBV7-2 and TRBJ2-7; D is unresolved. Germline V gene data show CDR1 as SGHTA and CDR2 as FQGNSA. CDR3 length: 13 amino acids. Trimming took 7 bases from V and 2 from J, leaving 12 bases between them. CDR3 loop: CASNDRPPYEQYF. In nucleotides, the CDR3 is TGTGCCAGCAACGACCGGCCTCCCTACGAGCAGTACTTC.